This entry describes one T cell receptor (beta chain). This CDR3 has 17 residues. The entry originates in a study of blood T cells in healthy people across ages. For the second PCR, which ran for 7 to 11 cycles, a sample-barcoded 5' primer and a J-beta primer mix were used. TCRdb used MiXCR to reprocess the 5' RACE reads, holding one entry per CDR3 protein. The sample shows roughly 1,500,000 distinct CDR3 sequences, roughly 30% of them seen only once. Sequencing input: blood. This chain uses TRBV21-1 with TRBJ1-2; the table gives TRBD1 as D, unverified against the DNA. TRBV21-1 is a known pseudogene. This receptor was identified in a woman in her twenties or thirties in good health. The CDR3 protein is CASSNGSHPGTFYGYTF. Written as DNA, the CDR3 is TGTGCCAGCAGCAATGGTAGTCACCCTGGGACCTTCTATGGCTACACCTTC.